Each of the 13 T cell receptor beta chains below was sequenced from the same sample in a study of T-cell memory formation after mild COVID-19 listed by TCRdb under 2021. Library prep was done by 5' RACE. For sequencing, an Illumina NovaSeq 6000 was employed. The raw public reads went through TCRdb reprocessing: fastp at Q25, MiXCR clone calling, in-frame beta chains kept. Entries are consolidated by CDR3 protein sequence, retaining the most common genes and DNA. A total of 300,000 to 400,000 distinct CDR3 sequences appear in this sample, approximately 15% of them only once. The ten most abundant clones make up less than 25% of the sample. The specimen was PBMCs or a T cell subset sorted from them (not recorded which). The source of these receptors is a man between 18 and 29 years old who had mild COVID-19 (a few samples of this study predate the infection). The sample titles of this study are shuffled in the database, so cell type and time point are left out; the donor was told from shared clones.

This clonotype was observed a handful of times. The chain couples TRBV5-1 to TRBJ2-3; tentatively, D is TRBD2 (5 bases). Trimming cost V 4 bases and J 10 bases, with 22 bases left between them. CDR1 is SGHRS, CDR2 YFSETQ, per germline. There are 15 residues in the CDR3. CDR3 region: CASSQSGRGQASQYF. For the CDR3, the DNA is TGCGCCAGCAGCCAGTCTGGGAGAGGTCAGGCGTCGCAGTATTTT.

The chain has TRBV4-3 and TRBJ2-7; no clear D. The germline V and J ends were trimmed by 1 base and 3 bases, with 10 bases remaining between them. The CDR3 covers 14 residues. The germline CDR1 and CDR2 sequences are LGHNA and YSLEER. The CDR3 DNA is TGCGCCAGCAGCCAAGGGACCTCCTTCTACGAGCAGTACTTC. Residues: CASSQGTSFYEQYF.

This clonotype was observed a few times. The chain uses TRBV20-1 and TRBJ1-6, with D unresolved. V lost 0 bases, J lost 0 bases, and 12 bases lay in between. This CDR3 comprises 17 residues. CDR1 DFQATT and CDR2 SNEGSKA come from the germline V gene (reference sequence). CDR3 nucleotide sequence: TGCAGTGCTAGAGATCCCACCGGCAGCTCCTATAATTCACCCCTCCACTTT. Amino acids: CSARDPTGSSYNSPLHF.

The rearrangement links TRBV6-1 to TRBJ1-2, with D possibly TRBD1 on 6 matching bases. In germline, CDR1 is MNHNS, CDR2 SASEGT. CDR3 length equals 17 residues. Trimming removed 0 bases from V and 3 bases from J, with 17 bases in between. CDR3 sequence: CASSEAPGAGVYYGYTF. In DNA, the CDR3 is TGTGCCAGCAGTGAAGCGCCGGGAGCAGGGGTCTACTATGGCTACACCTTC.

The chain recombines TRBV5-1 with TRBJ2-1; perhaps TRBD1 as D (5 bases). The CDR3 is 11 residues long. CDR1 SGHRS and CDR2 YFSETQ come from the germline V gene. Trimming took off 3 bases at V and 11 bases at J, with 9 bases between the two ends. CDR3 coding DNA: TGCGCCAGCAGCTCCCGACAGCAGCAGTTCTTC. Translation gives CASSSRQQQFF.

The sample holds a few counts of this clonotype. The V and J genes are TRBV27 and TRBJ2-7; D unresolved. Germline V gives CDR1 MNHEY, CDR2 SMNVEV (reference sequence). The ends were cut back, 4 bases at V and 0 bases at J, with 10 bases in the middle. CDR3 length: 14 residues. CDR3 in amino acids: CASSYNPSSYEQYF. DNA for the CDR3: TGTGCCAGCAGTTACAACCCCAGCTCCTACGAGCAGTACTTC.

This chain connects TRBV6-5 to TRBJ1-1; 7 bases fit TRBD1. Germline values: CDR1 MNHEY, CDR2 SVGAGI. Trimming removed 2 bases from V and 4 bases from J; junction bases left unmatched: 1. This CDR3 comprises 13 residues. The CDR3 DNA sequence: TGTGCCAGCAGTTACGGACAGGTCACTGAAGCTTTCTTT. As protein: CASSYGQVTEAFF.

This chain uses TRBV20-1 with TRBJ2-7; maybe TRBD2 (6 bases). The CDR3 is made up of 15 amino acids. Trimming took 3 bases from V and 0 from J, leaving 15 bases between them. The germline V gene has CDR1 DFQATT and CDR2 SNEGSKA (reference sequence). The CDR3 region has the DNA TGCAGTGCTAGGGACCCGGGGGTGGCCTCCTACGAGCAGTACTTC. Translation gives CSARDPGVASYEQYF.

The rearrangement uses TRBV7-2 and TRBJ2-3; 10 bases are shared with TRBD1. This CDR3 has 17 residues. CDR1 is SGHTA and CDR2 is FQGNSA in the germline V gene. V shed 5 bases, J shed 4 bases, and the junction held 12 bases outside the gene matches. The CDR3: CASSPLPGQGPADTQYF. CDR3 DNA: TGTGCCAGCAGCCCCCTCCCGGGACAGGGGCCAGCAGATACGCAGTATTTT.

This chain links TRBV5-1 with TRBJ2-7; D is perhaps TRBD2 (5 bases). CDR1 and CDR2 (germline): SGHRS, YFSETQ. V was pared by 0 bases and J by 2 bases, with 12 bases between. The CDR3 extends over 15 amino acids. CDR3 DNA sequence: TGCGCCAGCAGCTTGGGAGCGGAGGCCACCTACGAGCAGTACGTC. It codes for CASSLGAEATYEQYV.

This clonotype was observed a handful of times. The CDR3 sequence is CAISEGPDTQYF. The CDR3 DNA sequence: TGTGCCATCAGTGAGGGCCCAGATACGCAGTATTTT. The V and J genes are TRBV10-3 and TRBJ2-3; D is unresolved. Germline CDR1 and CDR2: ENHRY and SYGVKD. V dropped 2 bases and J dropped 4 bases, with 4 bases sitting between them. The CDR3 totals 12 residues.

The rearrangement uses TRBV6-2 or TRBV6-3 and TRBJ2-4, with 9 bases identical to TRBD1. The germline V gene has CDR1 MNHEY and CDR2 SVGEGT. The CDR3 extends over 16 amino acids. The V and J ends lost 6 bases and 3 bases, in that order; junction bases with no gene match: 9. The CDR3 sequence is CASSSNPTGGKNIQYF. The CDR3 DNA follows: TGTGCCAGCAGCTCCAACCCGACAGGGGGCAAAAACATTCAGTACTTC.

V gene TRBV6-2 or TRBV6-3 combines with J gene TRBJ2-7; 7 bases match TRBD1. J was trimmed by 3 bases and V by 6 bases; bases with no gene match: 11. The germline V gene has CDR1 MNHEY and CDR2 SVGEGT. The CDR3 length is 15 residues. The CDR3 is CASSPTWQGDYEQYF. DNA for the CDR3: TGTGCCAGCAGCCCTACCTGGCAGGGGGACTACGAGCAGTACTTC.